The clone carrying this T cell receptor (beta chain) was counted ten times or more. The antigen is unknown. Each single cDNA molecule received a unique molecular identifier. Each CDR3 protein gets one entry after TCRdb re-called the 5' RACE reads with MiXCR. This table has roughly 51,000 distinct CDR3 sequences, around 6% appearing once. This specimen comes from a study of early T cells in non-severe SARS-CoV-2 infection. Study details: Chains were unpaired, as sequencing was done on bulk RNA from unsorted whole blood.

Germline loops: CDR1 SGHNT, CDR2 YENEEA. The CDR3 has 14 residues. V lost 0 bases, J lost 9 bases, and 12 bases lay in between. The study, taken as a whole, reports: Using VDJdb, the matching emphasized anti-spike CD8 responses while missing private and CD4 specificities.

The clonotype comes from an adult who was a healthcare worker with PCR-confirmed SARS-CoV-2 infection or an uninfected control (not recorded which). The specimen was whole blood, collected at baseline. This sequence joins TRBV11-3 and TRBJ2-1; no clear D. CDR3 coding DNA: TGTGCCAGCAGCTTAGAACCGCAGTACGCTGAGCAGTTCTTC. It yields the protein CASSLEPQYAEQFF.